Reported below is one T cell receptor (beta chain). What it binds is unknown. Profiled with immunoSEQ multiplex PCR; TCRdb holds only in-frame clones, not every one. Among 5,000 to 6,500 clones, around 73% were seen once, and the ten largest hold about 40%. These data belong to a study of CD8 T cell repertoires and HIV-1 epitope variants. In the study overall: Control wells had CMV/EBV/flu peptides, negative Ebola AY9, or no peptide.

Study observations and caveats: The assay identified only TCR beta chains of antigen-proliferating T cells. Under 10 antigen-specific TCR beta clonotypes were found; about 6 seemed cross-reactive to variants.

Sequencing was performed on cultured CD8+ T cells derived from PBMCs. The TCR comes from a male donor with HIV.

CDR3 in DNA: TGTGCCAGCAGTTTCAGGGGGCCGGGAACTGAAGCTTTCTTT. Translated: CASSFRGPGTEAFF. The chain joins TRBV6-5 to TRBJ1-1, with 8 bases matching TRBD1. In germline, CDR1 is MNHEY, CDR2 SVGAGI. With 4 bases clipped from V and 5 bases from J, the junction kept 6 bases outside the gene matches. There are 14 residues in the CDR3.